The entry that follows covers one TCR beta chain sequence. Authors' data handling: Estimated nucleated cell counts came from reference gene primer amplification. The method was immunoSEQ multiplex PCR; TCRdb's version includes in-frame clones alone and lacks a portion of them. V and J calls and clone size are those listed in that table; D and trimming were worked out from the DNA. The sample consists of 70,000 to 95,000 clones, approximately 85% of them appearing once. The CDR3 loop spans 14 amino acids. V lost 6 bases and J lost 4, with 15 bases in between. Germline assignment: CDR1 SNHLY and CDR2 FYNNEI. This sample stems from a study of blood T cell repertoires in COVID-19. Overall study context: Samples representing acute and convalescent COVID-19 were sourced from the United States, Italy and Spain.

Sequencing was performed on peripheral blood. V usage is TRBV2 and J usage is TRBJ2-5, with unresolved D. The TCR originated in a man between 65 and 80 years old with acute or convalescent COVID-19. In DNA form, the CDR3 reads TGTGCCAGCAGGGTTGGGCCCATGGCAGAGACCCAGTACTTC. It translates to CASRVGPMAETQYF.